Listed here are 28 T cell receptor beta chains from one sample, sequenced in a study of shared clonotypes between healthy human individuals. Sequenced by immunoSEQ multiplex PCR; TCRdb stores in-frame clones only, minus some. The data show about 110,000 clones, around 65% seen once. The sample taken for sequencing was memory CD8+ T cells sorted from blood. As for subset: CD45RO+ cells pooled with CCR7-negative TemRA cells. These receptor sequences come from a woman in her 30s in good health.

The J gene is TRBJ2-5, the V gene TRBV27; D gene ambiguous. CDR1 is MNHEY and CDR2 is SMNVEV in the germline V gene (reference sequence). There are 17 residues in the CDR3. V was clipped by 0 bases and J by 1 base, with 15 bases between them. CDR3 coding DNA: TGTGCCAGCAGTTTATCCCGGTCCTTATGGGGCCAAGAGACCCAGTACTTC. Amino acid sequence: CASSLSRSLWGQETQYF.

This clone appeared many times. The chain employs TRBV6-5 and TRBJ1-1, with D perhaps matching TRBD1 (6 bases). Germline loops: CDR1 MNHEY, CDR2 SVGAGI. The CDR3 is made up of 15 amino acids. V gave up 5 bases and J gave up 6 bases, with 19 bases separating them. CDR3 in amino acids: CASSPPADRPAEAFF. CDR3 nucleotides: TGTGCCAGCAGTCCCCCGGCTGACAGGCCCGCTGAAGCTTTCTTT.

The rearrangement uses TRBV2 and TRBJ1-1; D possibly corresponds to TRBD1 (6 bases). The V gene lost 7 bases and the J gene lost 0 bases, with 21 bases spanning the gap. The CDR3 is 17 residues long. Germline V gives CDR1 SNHLY, CDR2 FYNNEI. The CDR3, as DNA: TGTGCCAGCATACCAGGAGGGGGTCCTATAATGAACACTGAAGCTTTCTTT. As protein: CASIPGGGPIMNTEAFF.

The CDR3 region has the DNA TGTGCCAGCAGTTGGCCAGGGGACTTCACCGGGGAGCTGTTTTTT. Translated: CASSWPGDFTGELFF. The V gene is TRBV5-8, the J gene TRBJ2-2, with D tentatively TRBD1 or TRBD2 (6 bases each). The V end was cut by 5 bases, the J end by 4 bases, with 15 bases between. CDR1 is SGHTS and CDR2 is YDEGEE in the germline V gene. The CDR3 has 15 amino acids.

The genes are TRBV19 and TRBJ2-4, with D uncertain. The CDR3 length is 16 residues. Germline V gene sequence: CDR1 LNHDA, CDR2 SQIVND (reference sequence). Trimming pared 2 bases from V and 1 base from J, leaving 12 bases between. The CDR3 DNA follows: TGTGCCAGTAGTATATCCCCCCTAGGTGCCAAAAACATTCAGTACTTC. Protein product: CASSISPLGAKNIQYF.

Comments on this clone: A read error is likely here: a far larger clone is one base away. Within the sample, other DNA sequences also encode this same CDR3. The chain uses TRBV4-1 and TRBJ1-2, with D hard to call. The CDR3 length is 17 residues. Trimming stripped 2 bases from V and 6 bases from J, with 22 bases between. Germline V lookup: CDR1 MGHRA, CDR2 YSYEKL. This CDR3 is CASSQRPLQDLRDGYTF. The CDR3 nucleotides read TGCGCCAGCAGCCAAAGACCGTTGCAGGACCTGAGGGATGGCTACACCTTC.

Notes on this clone: One end of the junction fails to match germline, which may point to a read error. V usage is TRBV30 and J usage is TRBJ1-6, with TRBD1 matching 7 bases. This CDR3 has 14 amino acids. Per the germline V gene, CDR1 is GTSNPN and CDR2 is SVGIG (reference sequence). CDR3 protein: CAWNPGQYNSPLHF. The CDR3 DNA follows: TGTGCTTGGAACCCGGGACAGTATAATTCACCCCTCCACTTT.

The CDR3 spells CASSLEAGESYNEQFF. The DNA for the CDR3 is TGTGCCAGCAGCTTAGAAGCGGGAGAGTCCTACAATGAGCAGTTCTTC. The chain has TRBV7-6 and TRBJ2-1; 8 positions agree with TRBD2. V shed 1 base, J shed 1 base, and the junction held 3 bases outside the gene matches. The germline V gene has CDR1 SGHVS and CDR2 FNYEAQ. The length of the CDR3 is 16 residues.

The chain is built from TRBV7-9 and TRBJ1-1; the D gene is possibly TRBD1 (6 bases). Trimming shortened V by 5 bases and J by 0 bases, and 13 bases separated the two germline ends. Germline V gene sequence: CDR1 SEHNR, CDR2 FQNEAQ (reference sequence). The CDR3 is 15 residues long. The CDR3 reads CASSPIGGMNTEAFF. The CDR3 region has the DNA TGTGCCAGCAGCCCAATCGGGGGCATGAACACTGAAGCTTTCTTT.

This clone was observed a few times. The genes are TRBV28 and TRBJ1-3; D call uncertain. CDR3 length: 13 residues. Germline-derived CDR1 and CDR2 are MDHEN and SYDVKM. V was trimmed by 2 bases and J by 2 bases, leaving 4 bases between them. The CDR3 sequence: CASSLPAGNTIYF. CDR3 DNA: TGTGCCAGCAGTTTACCAGCTGGAAACACCATATATTTT.

About this clone: Other DNA sequences of this sample code for an identical CDR3. CDR3: CASSPQGANTEAFF. Here the CDR3 DNA reads TGTGCCAGCTCACCCCAGGGGGCTAACACTGAAGCTTTCTTT. The chain recombines TRBV18 with TRBJ1-1; 8 nucleotides match TRBD1. Germline V CDR1 and CDR2: KGHSH, LQKENI. V lost 3 bases to trimming and J lost 2 bases; unmatched junction nucleotides: 2. The CDR3 has 14 residues.

This rearrangement joins TRBV5-4 to TRBJ1-5, with D perhaps TRBD1 (5 bases). The CDR3 sequence is 15 residues long. Germline values: CDR1 SGHNT, CDR2 YYREEE (reference sequence). V was trimmed by 4 bases and J by 6 bases, leaving 17 bases between them. The CDR3 region is CASSQGHSDIQPQHF. The CDR3 nucleotides read TGTGCCAGCAGCCAAGGACATTCCGACATTCAGCCCCAGCATTTT.

The chain is built from TRBV12-5 and TRBJ1-2; a weak D match, TRBD1 (5 bases). V was pared by 5 bases and J by 6 bases, with 10 bases between. CDR3 size: 12 residues. CDR1 and CDR2 (germline): LGHNT, FRNRAP. The CDR3 sequence is CASGPDRDGYTF. The CDR3, as DNA: TGTGCTAGTGGTCCTGACAGAGATGGCTACACCTTC.

The V and J genes are TRBV6-4 and TRBJ2-2; D is perhaps TRBD2 (6 bases). V gave up 6 bases and J gave up 7 bases, with 18 bases separating them. The germline CDR1 and CDR2 sequences are MRHNA and SNTAGT. The CDR3 consists of 15 residues. CDR3 DNA sequence: TGTGCCAGCAGCGACCGGTTCAGGCGGGACGGGGAGCTGTTTTTT. Protein sequence: CASSDRFRRDGELFF.

This chain uses TRBV2 with TRBJ2-3; 11 bases align to TRBD1. Germline-derived CDR1 and CDR2 are SNHLY and FYNNEI. CDR3 length equals 15 residues. Trimming took 3 bases from V and 5 from J; bases not matched to a gene: 4. CDR3 nucleotides: TGTGCCAGCAGTGAGGACAGGGGGCTAAAAGATACGCAGTATTTT. Amino acid sequence: CASSEDRGLKDTQYF.

This chain links TRBV4-1 with TRBJ1-4, with D possibly TRBD1 on 5 matching bases. The V end was cut by 1 base, the J end by 8 bases, with 11 bases between. The CDR3 is 14 residues long. Germline values: CDR1 MGHRA, CDR2 YSYEKL. CDR3 bases: TGCGCCAGCAGCCAAGCCAGACGGGGCGAAAAACTGTTTTTT. Protein sequence: CASSQARRGEKLFF.

The chain is built from TRBV4-1 and TRBJ2-7, with D possibly TRBD2 on 6 matching bases. Germline CDR1 reads MGHRA; CDR2 reads YSYEKL. The V and J ends lost 4 bases and 5 bases respectively, with 21 bases between them. The CDR3 has 16 residues. The CDR3 nucleotides are TGCGCCAGCAGCCTTCAACTAGCACAGATGGGCCACGAGCAGTACTTC. Protein: CASSLQLAQMGHEQYF.

This chain joins TRBV27 and TRBJ2-7, with TRBD2 matching over 13 bases. After removal of 6 bases from V and 1 base from J, the junction contained 3 bases not matched to a gene. CDR1 is MNHEY, CDR2 SMNVEV, per germline (reference sequence). This CDR3 spans 15 amino acids. Here the CDR3 DNA reads TGTGCCAGCAGGACGACTAGCGGGAGGTCCTACGAGCAGTACTTC. Protein sequence: CASRTTSGRSYEQYF.

This clone was detected ten times or more. In DNA, the CDR3 is TGTGCCAGCAGCTTAGCGACAGGGGGAGCTAACTATGGCTACACCTTC. Protein product: CASSLATGGANYGYTF. The rearrangement uses TRBV7-6 and TRBJ1-2, with 9 bases fitting TRBD1. The CDR3 sequence is 16 residues long. Trimming removed 0 bases from V and 0 bases from J; junction bases left unmatched: 2. The germline V gene has CDR1 SGHVS and CDR2 FNYEAQ.

Here the CDR3 reads CASSLNYRDRGSEAFF. CDR3 DNA sequence: TGTGCCAGCAGCCTGAACTACCGGGACAGGGGGTCTGAAGCTTTCTTT. The genes are TRBV11-2 and TRBJ1-1; 11 bases line up with TRBD1. Germline V lookup: CDR1 SGHAT, CDR2 FQNNGV. The CDR3 covers 16 residues. V lost 5 bases and J lost 6; bases outside the gene matches: 11.

V usage is TRBV4-2 and J usage is TRBJ2-7; 11 nucleotides agree with TRBD2. The CDR3 loop spans 14 amino acids. The V and J ends lost 7 bases and 3 bases, in that order; junction bases with no gene match: 5. CDR1 and CDR2 (germline): LGHNA, YNFKEQ. CDR3 nucleotides: TGTGCCAGCATTAGCGGGAGGGTAGGCTACGAGCAGTACTTC. Amino acid sequence: CASISGRVGYEQYF.

This chain connects TRBV6-6 to TRBJ2-7; no definite D call. The CDR3 runs to 14 residues. V shed 2 bases and J shed 2 bases, with 10 bases lying between them. Germline CDR1 is MNHNY and CDR2 is SVGAGI (reference sequence). The CDR3 protein is CASSYLSPPYEQYF. In DNA form, the CDR3 reads TGTGCCAGCAGTTACCTGTCGCCCCCCTACGAGCAGTACTTC.

This sequence joins TRBV9 and TRBJ2-3; 12 nucleotides agree with TRBD2. CDR1 is SGDLS and CDR2 is YYNGEE in the germline V gene. Unmatched junction bases numbered 2, after V lost 4 bases and J lost 5 bases. This CDR3 has 14 amino acids. The DNA of the CDR3 is TGTGCCAGCAGCCTGGGACTAGCGGGAGATACGCAGTATTTT. It is translated as CASSLGLAGDTQYF.

A remark on this clone: A far larger clone is off by one base, so a read error is likely. The sample holds other DNA sequences that translate to the same CDR3. The V gene is TRBV29-1, the J gene TRBJ2-7; no clear D gene. With 4 bases removed from V and 1 base from J, the gap between germline ends came to 8 bases. There are 12 residues in the CDR3. The germline V gene has CDR1 SQVTM and CDR2 ANQGSEA. The CDR3 sequence: CSVGTASYEQYF. The CDR3 coding sequence is TGCAGCGTTGGAACAGCGTCCTACGAGCAGTACTTC.

The chain is built from TRBV15 and TRBJ2-5; 9 bases map to TRBD1. The CDR3 has 12 residues. V gave up 6 bases and J gave up 5 bases; unmatched junction bases: 1. Germline V gene lookup returns CDR1 LNHNV and CDR2 YYDKDF (reference sequence). CDR3 in DNA: TGTGCCACCAGAGGACAGGGGGAGACCCAGTACTTC. Encoded protein: CATRGQGETQYF.

As to this clone: A single base is all that separates this from a far larger clone, so a read error is likely. In the same sample, other DNA sequences code for this CDR3. CDR3 nucleotide sequence: TGTGCCAGCAGCCAAGATCCGACTAGCGGGAGCAACGAGCAGTACTTC. Amino acid sequence: CASSQDPTSGSNEQYF. The chain combines TRBV5-4 with TRBJ2-7, with 12 positions matching TRBD2. The CDR3 is made up of 16 amino acids. V lost 4 bases, J lost 5 bases, and 10 bases stayed unmatched. The germline V gene encodes CDR1 SGHNT and CDR2 YYREEE (reference sequence).

The chain employs TRBV28 and TRBJ1-5; D is unresolved. The CDR3 is made up of 17 amino acids. Germline V CDR1 and CDR2: MDHEN, SYDVKM. Trimming cost V 1 base and J 0 bases, with 13 bases left between them. DNA for the CDR3: TGTGCCAGCAGTTTATTAGGGCGAGGTTTTAGCAATCAGCCCCAGCATTTT. Translated: CASSLLGRGFSNQPQHF.

This sequence joins TRBV18 and TRBJ2-6; no firm D call. This CDR3 is built from 20 residues. The germline CDR1 and CDR2 sequences are KGHSH and LQKENI. Trimming pared 1 base from V and 2 bases from J, leaving 21 bases between. The CDR3 DNA reads TGTGCCAGCTCACCACGCTGGGGTAAGGTGACTGGGGCTGGGGCCAACGTCCTGACTTTC. Protein sequence: CASSPRWGKVTGAGANVLTF.